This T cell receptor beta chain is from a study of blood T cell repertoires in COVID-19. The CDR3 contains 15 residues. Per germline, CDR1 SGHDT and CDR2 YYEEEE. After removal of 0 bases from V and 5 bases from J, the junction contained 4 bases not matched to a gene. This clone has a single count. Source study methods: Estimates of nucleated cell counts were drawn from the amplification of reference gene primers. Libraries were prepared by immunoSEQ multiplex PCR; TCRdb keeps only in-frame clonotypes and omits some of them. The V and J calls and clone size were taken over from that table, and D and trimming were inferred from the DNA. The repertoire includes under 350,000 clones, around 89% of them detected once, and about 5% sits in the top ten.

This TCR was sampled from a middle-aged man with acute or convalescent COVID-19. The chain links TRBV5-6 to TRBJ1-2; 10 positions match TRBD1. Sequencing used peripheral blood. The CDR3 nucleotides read TGTGCCAGCAGCTTGGGGGACAGGGGATGGTATGGCTACACCTTC. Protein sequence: CASSLGDRGWYGYTF.